This T cell receptor (beta chain) is drawn from a study of OX40 agonist ivuxolimab in advanced cancers. Whole-study context: Partial responses were achieved by three patients, of whom one had hepatocellular carcinoma and two had cutaneous melanoma. Study conclusions and caveats: Blood T cells, both CD4+ and CD8+, expanded clonally by week 6 at 0.1 to 3.0 mg/kg.

The repertoire was sequenced with immunoSEQ multiplex PCR; TCRdb's copy has only in-frame clones and lacks some. The data show 76,000 or so clones, around 85% seen once. The CDR3 is 15 residues long. The V gene's germline CDR1 is WSHSY and CDR2 SAAADI. V was cut by 3 bases and J by 3 bases, with 14 bases left in between. Details on this clone: Its cognate antigen is unknown.

The material was CD4+ or CD8+ T cells sorted from blood, obtained in a trial of the OX40 agonist ivuxolimab. This TCR was sampled from an adult with an advanced solid tumor such as melanoma, head and neck, liver or kidney cancer. V and J are TRBV10-2 and TRBJ1-2, with D unclear. In DNA form, the CDR3 reads TGCGCCAGCAGTGACCGAGGAGAACGGTACTATGGCTACACCTTC. It specifies CASSDRGERYYGYTF.